The 9 T cell receptor beta chains below all came from one sample that was sequenced in a study of Ad26.COV2.S vaccination and SARS-CoV-2 variants. Treatment described: roughly 20 received Ad26.COV2.S at low or high dose, single or two shots; 5 received placebo; per-sample allocation not given. Sampling occurred on day 63 after the first vaccine or placebo injection. TCRdb's copy holds only in-frame clones and misses some; the assay was immunoSEQ multiplex PCR. The sample contains 200,000 to 250,000 clones, 85% to 90% of which appear only once. Sequencing was performed on peripheral blood, taken in a trial of Ad26.COV2.S vaccine versus placebo. The receptors originated from a person between 18 and 60 years old who received the Ad26.COV2.S COVID-19 vaccine or a placebo.

The rearrangement uses TRBV14 and TRBJ2-1; D may correspond to TRBD1 or TRBD2 (6 bases each). Germline CDR1 and CDR2: SGHDN and FVKESK. V lost 4 bases and J lost 0, with 16 bases in between. The CDR3 runs 17 residues. CDR3 loop: CASSPMGGRSSYNEQFF. CDR3 in DNA: TGTGCCAGCAGCCCGATGGGGGGCCGGAGCTCCTACAATGAGCAGTTCTTC.

The chain recombines TRBV18 with TRBJ1-6; 7 positions agree with TRBD1. From germline, CDR1 is KGHSH and CDR2 LQKENI. V was pared by 3 bases and J by 5 bases, with 4 bases of the junction left unmatched. There are 15 residues in the CDR3. The CDR3 bases are TGTGCCAGCTCACCCATAACAGGGGATAATTCACCCCTCCACTTT. It is translated as CASSPITGDNSPLHF.

With regard to this clone: Other DNA sequences from this sample encode an identical CDR3 as well. The gene calls are TRBV7-2 and TRBJ1-4, with 7 bases aligning to TRBD1. Losses at the gene ends were 1 base for V and 5 bases for J; bases not matched to a gene: 4. The length of the CDR3 is 15 residues. The germline V gene has CDR1 SGHTA and CDR2 FQGNSA. The CDR3 region has the DNA TGTGCCAGCAGCTTAGACGGCAGGGGGAATGAAAAACTGTTTTTT. Its translation: CASSLDGRGNEKLFF.

The J gene is TRBJ1-2, the V gene TRBV14; D is possibly TRBD1 (5 bases). CDR1 is SGHDN and CDR2 is FVKESK in the germline V gene. V lost 10 bases, J lost 7 bases, and 22 bases lay in between. CDR3 length: 14 residues. CDR3 bases: TGTGCCACCTCATCGGGGACGGGGTTGAGTGGCTACACCTTC. Protein sequence: CATSSGTGLSGYTF.

This rearrangement joins TRBV5-1 to TRBJ2-3; weak D call: TRBD2 (6 bases). The CDR3 runs 21 residues. V was cut by 0 bases and J by 0 bases, with 26 bases left in between. Looked up from germline, CDR1 is SGHRS and CDR2 is YFSETQ. As DNA, the CDR3 is TGCGCCAGCAGCTTGGGGCCAATAACTGGTCGTCTAGCGCCTAGCACAGATACGCAGTATTTT. Its translation: CASSLGPITGRLAPSTDTQYF.

This chain joins TRBV29-1 and TRBJ2-7; 8 positions agree with TRBD1. Germline-derived CDR1 and CDR2 are SQVTM and ANQGSEA. CDR3 length: 13 amino acids. V was clipped by 7 bases and J by 4 bases; unmatched bases: 9. The CDR3 region has the DNA TGCAGCGCATTAGGAGGACAGGGATACGAGCAGTACTTC. It is translated as CSALGGQGYEQYF.

The chain recombines TRBV7-2 with TRBJ2-2, with TRBD2 as a possible D gene (7 bases). Deletions cut 1 base from V and 4 bases from J, with 13 bases between. This CDR3 region has 16 residues. Germline V lookup: CDR1 SGHTA, CDR2 FQGNSA. CDR3 sequence reads: CASSLEGGLITGELFF. DNA for the CDR3: TGTGCCAGCAGCTTAGAGGGGGGGTTAATCACCGGGGAGCTGTTTTTT.

The chain couples TRBV28 to TRBJ2-3; TRBD2 matches 8 bases. This CDR3 has 18 residues. Looked up from germline, CDR1 is MDHEN and CDR2 is SYDVKM. V shed 3 bases and J 0 bases; nucleotides not matched to a gene: 11. The CDR3, as DNA: TGTGCCAGCAGTTTCGCCCTCGCGGCGGGGGGAAGCACAGATACGCAGTATTTT. It translates to CASSFALAAGGSTDTQYF.

The table lists this clone with a few counts. The chain is built from TRBV19 and TRBJ1-2; D may be TRBD1 (5 bases). The CDR3 loop spans 15 amino acids. CDR1 is LNHDA, CDR2 SQIVND, per germline (reference sequence). V lost 6 bases and J 8 bases, leaving 22 bases between the germline ends. The CDR3 sequence: CASSPIGTSTQGYTF. Written as DNA, the CDR3 is TGTGCCAGTAGCCCCATCGGGACCTCGACGCAGGGCTACACCTTC.